This TCR beta chain was recovered during a study of T-cell reconstitution after alpha-beta-depleted transplantation in children. Unique molecular identifiers featured in how the TCRbeta library was prepared. TCRdb redid the calling of the PCR reads with MiXCR, one entry per CDR3 protein. In the table there are some 640,000 distinct CDR3 sequences, roughly 17% of which are singletons. Trimming at V came to 6 bases and at J to 2 bases, leaving 5 bases not matched to a gene. The CDR3 is 14 residues long. This clonotype was counted at least ten times. Source: PBMCs from the stem cell graft donor, taken from the stem cell graft. This chain links TRBV12-3 or TRBV12-4 with TRBJ2-7; 9 bases line up with TRBD1. The source of this sequence is a human donor who donated a stem cell graft to a child with acute myeloid leukemia. CDR3 residues: CASRGTGLTYEQYF. In DNA, the CDR3 is TGTGCCAGCAGAGGGACAGGGCTTACCTACGAGCAGTACTTC.